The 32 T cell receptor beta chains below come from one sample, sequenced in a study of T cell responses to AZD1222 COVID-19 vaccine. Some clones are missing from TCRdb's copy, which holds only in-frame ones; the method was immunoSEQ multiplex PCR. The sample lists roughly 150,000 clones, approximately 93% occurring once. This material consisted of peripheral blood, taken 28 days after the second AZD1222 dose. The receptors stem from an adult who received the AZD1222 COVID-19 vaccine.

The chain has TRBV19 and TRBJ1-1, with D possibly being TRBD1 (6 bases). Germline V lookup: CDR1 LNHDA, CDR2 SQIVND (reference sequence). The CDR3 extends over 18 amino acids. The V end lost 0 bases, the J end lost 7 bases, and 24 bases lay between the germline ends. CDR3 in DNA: TGTGCCAGTAGTATAGATCCCACGACATGGTGGGGGGGCATTGAAGCTTTCTTT. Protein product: CASSIDPTTWWGGIEAFF.

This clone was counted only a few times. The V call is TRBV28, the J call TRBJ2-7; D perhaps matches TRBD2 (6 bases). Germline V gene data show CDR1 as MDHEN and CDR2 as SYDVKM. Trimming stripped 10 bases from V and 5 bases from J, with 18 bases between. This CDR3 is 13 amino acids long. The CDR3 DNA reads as TGTGCCATTGCGGGGCCCCTTCGCCACGAGCAGTACTTC. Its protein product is CAIAGPLRHEQYF.

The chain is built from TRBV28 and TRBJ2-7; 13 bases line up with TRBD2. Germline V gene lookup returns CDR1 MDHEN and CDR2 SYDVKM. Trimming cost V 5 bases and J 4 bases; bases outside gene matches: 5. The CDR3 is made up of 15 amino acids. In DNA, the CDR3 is TGTGCCAGCAGTATAGGGACTAGCGGGATATACGAGCAGTACTTC. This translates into CASSIGTSGIYEQYF.

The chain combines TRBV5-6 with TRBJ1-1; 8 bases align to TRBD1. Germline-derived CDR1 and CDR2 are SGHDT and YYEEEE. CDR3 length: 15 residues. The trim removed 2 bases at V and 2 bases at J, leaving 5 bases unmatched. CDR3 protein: CASSLGGQGNTEAFF. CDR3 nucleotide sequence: TGTGCCAGCAGCTTAGGCGGACAGGGAAACACTGAAGCTTTCTTT.

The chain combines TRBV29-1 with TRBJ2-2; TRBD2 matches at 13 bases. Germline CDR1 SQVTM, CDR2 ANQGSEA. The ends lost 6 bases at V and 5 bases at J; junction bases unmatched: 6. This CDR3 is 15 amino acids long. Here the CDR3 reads CSVGGLAGWTGELFF. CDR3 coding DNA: TGCAGCGTGGGGGGACTAGCGGGATGGACCGGGGAGCTGTTTTTT.

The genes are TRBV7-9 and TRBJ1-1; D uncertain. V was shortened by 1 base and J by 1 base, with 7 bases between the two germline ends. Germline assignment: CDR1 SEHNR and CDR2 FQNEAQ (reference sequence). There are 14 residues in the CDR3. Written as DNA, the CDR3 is TGTGCCAGCAGCTTAGAGACTGGGAACACTGAAGCTTTCTTT. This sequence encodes CASSLETGNTEAFF.

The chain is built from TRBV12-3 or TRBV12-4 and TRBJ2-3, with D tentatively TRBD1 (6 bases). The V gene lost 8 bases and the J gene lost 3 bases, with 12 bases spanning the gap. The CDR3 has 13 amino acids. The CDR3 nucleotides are TGTGCCAGCGATTCCAGGGGAACAGATACGCAGTATTTT. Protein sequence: CASDSRGTDTQYF.

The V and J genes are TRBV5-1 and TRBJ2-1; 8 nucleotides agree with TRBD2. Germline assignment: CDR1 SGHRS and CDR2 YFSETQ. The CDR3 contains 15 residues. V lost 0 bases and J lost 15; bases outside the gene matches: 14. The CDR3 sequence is CASSLALSDSGNRFF. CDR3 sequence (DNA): TGCGCCAGCAGCTTGGCTTTGTCGGATAGCGGGAACCGGTTCTTC.

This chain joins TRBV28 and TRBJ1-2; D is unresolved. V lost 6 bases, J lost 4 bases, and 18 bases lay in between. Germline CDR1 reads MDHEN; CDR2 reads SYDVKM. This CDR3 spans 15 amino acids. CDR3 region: CASRYIEAAPYGYTF. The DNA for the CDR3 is TGTGCCAGCAGGTACATCGAAGCAGCCCCCTATGGCTACACCTTC.

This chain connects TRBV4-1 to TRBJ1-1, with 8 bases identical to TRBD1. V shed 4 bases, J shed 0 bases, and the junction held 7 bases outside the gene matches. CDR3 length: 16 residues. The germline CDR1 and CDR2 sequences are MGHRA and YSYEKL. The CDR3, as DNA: TGCGCCAGCAGCCCTATCACGGACAGGGTGAACACTGAAGCTTTCTTT. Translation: CASSPITDRVNTEAFF.

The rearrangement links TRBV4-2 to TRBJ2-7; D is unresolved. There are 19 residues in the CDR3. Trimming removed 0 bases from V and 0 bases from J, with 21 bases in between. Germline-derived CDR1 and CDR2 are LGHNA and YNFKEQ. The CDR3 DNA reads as TGTGCCAGCAGCCAAGATTTTTTATCCCCCGAATCCAGCTCCTACGAGCAGTACTTC. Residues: CASSQDFLSPESSSYEQYF.

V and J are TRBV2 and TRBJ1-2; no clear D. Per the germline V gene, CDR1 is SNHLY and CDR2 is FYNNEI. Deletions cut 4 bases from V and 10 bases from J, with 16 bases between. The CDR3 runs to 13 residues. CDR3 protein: CASSVPTPKNYTF. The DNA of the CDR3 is TGTGCCAGCAGTGTTCCGACTCCCAAGAACTACACCTTC.

CDR3 nucleotide sequence: TGTGCCAGCAGCGCCCGGGGACAGGATCCATTTGAAGCTTTCTTT. Residues: CASSARGQDPFEAFF. The chain couples TRBV9 to TRBJ1-1, with 8 bases that match TRBD1. The CDR3 spans 15 residues. CDR1 and CDR2 from the germline V gene are SGDLS and YYNGEE. Unmatched junction bases numbered 11, after V lost 3 bases and J lost 7 bases.

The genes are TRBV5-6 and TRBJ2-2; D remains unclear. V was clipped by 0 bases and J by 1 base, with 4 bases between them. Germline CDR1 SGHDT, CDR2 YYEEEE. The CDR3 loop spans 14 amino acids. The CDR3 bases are TGTGCCAGCAGCTTGGGGGGGAACACCGGGGAGCTGTTTTTT. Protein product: CASSLGGNTGELFF.

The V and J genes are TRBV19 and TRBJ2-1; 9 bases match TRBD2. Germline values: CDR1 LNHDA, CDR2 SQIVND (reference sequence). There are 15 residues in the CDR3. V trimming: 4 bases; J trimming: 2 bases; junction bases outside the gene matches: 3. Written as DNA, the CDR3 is TGTGCCAGTAGTAAACCTAGCGGGACCTACAATGAGCAGTTCTTC. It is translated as CASSKPSGTYNEQFF.

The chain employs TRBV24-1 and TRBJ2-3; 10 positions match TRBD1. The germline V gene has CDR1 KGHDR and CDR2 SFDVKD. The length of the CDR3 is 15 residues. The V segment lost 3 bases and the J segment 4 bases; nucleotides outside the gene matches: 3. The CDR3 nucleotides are TGTGCCACCAGTGATACGGACAGGGGGGCAGATACGCAGTATTTT. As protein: CATSDTDRGADTQYF.

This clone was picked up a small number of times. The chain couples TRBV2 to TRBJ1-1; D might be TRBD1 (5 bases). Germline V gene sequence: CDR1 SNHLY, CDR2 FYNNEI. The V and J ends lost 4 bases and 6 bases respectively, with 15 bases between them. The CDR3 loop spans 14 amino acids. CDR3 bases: TGTGCCAGCAGTGTACCCGGGACTCCGGCTGAAGCTTTCTTT. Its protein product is CASSVPGTPAEAFF.

In nucleotides, the CDR3 is TGTGCCAGCAGCCCACCCTCCAGGGAGACCCAGTACTTC. It specifies CASSPPSRETQYF. The rearrangement uses TRBV7-8 and TRBJ2-5, with D unclear. Trimming took off 5 bases at V and 5 bases at J, with 12 bases between the two ends. The V gene's germline CDR1 is SGHVS and CDR2 FQNEAQ. This CDR3 is 13 amino acids long.

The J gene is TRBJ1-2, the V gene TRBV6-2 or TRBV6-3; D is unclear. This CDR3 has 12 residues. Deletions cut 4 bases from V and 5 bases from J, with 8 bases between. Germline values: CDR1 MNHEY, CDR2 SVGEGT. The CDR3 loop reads CASSSPGYGYTF. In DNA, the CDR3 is TGTGCCAGCAGTTCACCCGGATATGGCTACACCTTC.

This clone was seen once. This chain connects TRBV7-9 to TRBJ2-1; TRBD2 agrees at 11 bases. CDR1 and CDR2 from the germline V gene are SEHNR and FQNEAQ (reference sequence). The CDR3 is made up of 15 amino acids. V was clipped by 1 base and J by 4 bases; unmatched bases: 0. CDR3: CASSLGTSGYNEQFF. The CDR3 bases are TGTGCCAGCAGCTTAGGGACTAGCGGGTACAATGAGCAGTTCTTC.

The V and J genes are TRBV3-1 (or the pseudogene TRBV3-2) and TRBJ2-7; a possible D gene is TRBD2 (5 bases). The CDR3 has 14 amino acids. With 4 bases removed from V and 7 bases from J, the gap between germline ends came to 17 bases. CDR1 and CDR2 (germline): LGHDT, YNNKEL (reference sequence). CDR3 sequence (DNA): TGTGCCAGCAGCCCCCGGCCGGGGATATGGGAGCAGTACTTC. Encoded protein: CASSPRPGIWEQYF.

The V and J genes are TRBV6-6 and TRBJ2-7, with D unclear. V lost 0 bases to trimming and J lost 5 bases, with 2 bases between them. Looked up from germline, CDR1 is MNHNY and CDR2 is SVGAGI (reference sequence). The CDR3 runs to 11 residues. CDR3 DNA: TGTGCCAGCAGTTACTCGGACGAGCAGTACTTC. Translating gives CASSYSDEQYF.

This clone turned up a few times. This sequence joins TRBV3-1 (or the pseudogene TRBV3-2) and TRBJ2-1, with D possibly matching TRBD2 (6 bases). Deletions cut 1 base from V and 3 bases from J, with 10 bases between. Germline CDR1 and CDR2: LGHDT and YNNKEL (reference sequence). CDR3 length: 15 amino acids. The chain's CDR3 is CASSQAPRGYNEQFF. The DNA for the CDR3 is TGTGCCAGCAGCCAAGCCCCGCGGGGCTACAATGAGCAGTTCTTC.

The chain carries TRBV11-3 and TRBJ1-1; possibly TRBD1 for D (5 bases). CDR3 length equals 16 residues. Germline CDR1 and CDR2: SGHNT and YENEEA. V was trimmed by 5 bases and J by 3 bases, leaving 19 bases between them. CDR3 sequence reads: CASSPGGLTAHTEAFF. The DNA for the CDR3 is TGTGCCAGCAGCCCCGGGGGTTTAACAGCCCACACTGAAGCTTTCTTT.

The CDR3 DNA follows: TGCGCCAGCAGCCCGGACAGGGCCTACAATGAGCAGTTCTTC. This gives the protein CASSPDRAYNEQFF. This rearrangement joins TRBV5-1 to TRBJ2-1, with 8 bases aligning to TRBD1. Germline V gives CDR1 SGHRS, CDR2 YFSETQ. The length of the CDR3 is 14 residues. Trimming at V came to 4 bases and at J to 2 bases, leaving 2 bases not matched to a gene.

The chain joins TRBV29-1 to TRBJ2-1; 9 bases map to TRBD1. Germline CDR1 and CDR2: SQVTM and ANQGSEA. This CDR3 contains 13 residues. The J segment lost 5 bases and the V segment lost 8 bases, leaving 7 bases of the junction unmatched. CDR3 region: CSTKQGANNEQFF. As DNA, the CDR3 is TGCAGCACAAAACAGGGGGCAAACAATGAGCAGTTCTTC.

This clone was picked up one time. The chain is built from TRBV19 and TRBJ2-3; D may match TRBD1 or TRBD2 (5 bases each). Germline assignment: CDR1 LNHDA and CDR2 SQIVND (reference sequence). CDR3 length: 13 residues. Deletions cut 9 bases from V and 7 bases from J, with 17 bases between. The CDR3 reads CASGTQSWHTQYF. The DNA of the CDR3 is TGTGCCAGCGGGACGCAGTCCTGGCATACGCAGTATTTT.

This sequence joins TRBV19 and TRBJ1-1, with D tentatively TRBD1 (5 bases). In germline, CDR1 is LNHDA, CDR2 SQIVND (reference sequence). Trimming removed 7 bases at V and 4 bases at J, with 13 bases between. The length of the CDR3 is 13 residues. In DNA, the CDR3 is TGTGCCAGTACCCCCAGGGTGCTCACTGAAGCTTTCTTT. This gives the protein CASTPRVLTEAFF.

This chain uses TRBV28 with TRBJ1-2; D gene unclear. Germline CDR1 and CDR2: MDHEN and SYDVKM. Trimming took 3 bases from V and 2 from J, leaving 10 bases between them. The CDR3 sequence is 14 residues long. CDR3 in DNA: TGTGCCAGCAGTTTTGGTTCAGACAACTATGGCTACACCTTC. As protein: CASSFGSDNYGYTF.

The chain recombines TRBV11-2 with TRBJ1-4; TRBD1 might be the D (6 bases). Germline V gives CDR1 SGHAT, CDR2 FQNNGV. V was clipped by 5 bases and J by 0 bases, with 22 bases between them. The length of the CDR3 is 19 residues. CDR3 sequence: CASSLGPALTGATNEKLFF. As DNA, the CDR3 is TGTGCCAGCAGCCTCGGTCCTGCCCTGACAGGTGCAACTAATGAAAAACTGTTTTTT. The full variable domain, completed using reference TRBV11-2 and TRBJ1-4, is EAGVAQSPRYKIIEKRQSVAFWCNPISGHATLYWYQQILGQGPKLLIQFQNNGVVDDSQLPKDRFSAERLKGVDSTLKIQPAKLEDSAVYLCASSLGPALTGATNEKLFFGSGTQLSVL.

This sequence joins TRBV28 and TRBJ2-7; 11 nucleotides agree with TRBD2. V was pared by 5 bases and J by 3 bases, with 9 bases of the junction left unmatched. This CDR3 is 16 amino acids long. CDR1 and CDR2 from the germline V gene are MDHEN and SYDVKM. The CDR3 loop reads CASSEPPSGRIYEQYF. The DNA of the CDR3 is TGTGCCAGCAGTGAACCACCTAGCGGGAGGATCTACGAGCAGTACTTC.

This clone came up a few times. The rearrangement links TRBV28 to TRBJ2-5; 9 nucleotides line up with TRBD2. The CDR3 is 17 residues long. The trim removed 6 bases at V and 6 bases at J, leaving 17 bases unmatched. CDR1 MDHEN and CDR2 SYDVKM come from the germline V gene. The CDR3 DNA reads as TGTGCCAGCAGAACTACCGTAGCTAGCGGGATAGGGAAGACCCAGTACTTC. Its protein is CASRTTVASGIGKTQYF.